This TCR beta chain was retrieved from a study of blood T cell repertoires in COVID-19. Clones were sequenced by immunoSEQ multiplex PCR, and TCRdb holds only the in-frame ones, with some missing. The sample holds just over 650,000 clones, more than 80% seen once. With V trimmed by 3 bases and J by 5 bases, 16 bases remained unmatched. The germline CDR1 and CDR2 sequences are SEHNR and FQNEAQ (reference sequence). The CDR3 consists of 17 residues. Material: peripheral blood. The rearrangement uses TRBV7-9 and TRBJ2-7; 7 bases line up with TRBD1. The TCR was taken from a woman aged 18-35 years with acute or convalescent COVID-19. The CDR3 DNA is TGTGCCAGCAGCTTTCACTCCCGCACAGGGGAACTGGACGAGCAGTACTTC. It codes for CASSFHSRTGELDEQYF.